The T cell receptor beta chain under discussion was sequenced for a study of blood T cell repertoires in COVID-19. Study as a whole: Samples came from the United States, Italy and Spain, spanning acute and convalescent COVID-19. T cells, B-cell-depleted T cells, or PBMCs supplied cDNA or gDNA.

V gave up 5 bases and J gave up 8 bases; unmatched junction bases: 8. The CDR3 extends over 16 amino acids. Looked up from germline, CDR1 is SGHVS and CDR2 is FQNEAQ. All recovered Cohort 3 donors got two negative PCRs, got clearance, or saw symptom resolution. In the original workflow: Reference gene primer amplification gave nucleated cell count estimates. Repertoires were generated with immunoSEQ multiplex PCR, while TCRdb's copy carries only in-frame clones and drops some. Clone size and the V and J calls come from that table; the DNA yielded D and trimming. The table lists approximately 400,000 clones, approximately 89% of them singletons.

The chain combines TRBV7-8 with TRBJ2-2, with 13 bases that match TRBD2. The receptor was derived from a man aged 25 to 40 who had recovered from COVID-19. The sequencing sample was made of PBMCs or T cells enriched from blood (not recorded which). CDR3: CASSPLAGGILGELFF. The CDR3, as DNA: TGTGCCAGCAGCCCACTAGCGGGGGGGATCCTTGGGGAGCTGTTTTTT.